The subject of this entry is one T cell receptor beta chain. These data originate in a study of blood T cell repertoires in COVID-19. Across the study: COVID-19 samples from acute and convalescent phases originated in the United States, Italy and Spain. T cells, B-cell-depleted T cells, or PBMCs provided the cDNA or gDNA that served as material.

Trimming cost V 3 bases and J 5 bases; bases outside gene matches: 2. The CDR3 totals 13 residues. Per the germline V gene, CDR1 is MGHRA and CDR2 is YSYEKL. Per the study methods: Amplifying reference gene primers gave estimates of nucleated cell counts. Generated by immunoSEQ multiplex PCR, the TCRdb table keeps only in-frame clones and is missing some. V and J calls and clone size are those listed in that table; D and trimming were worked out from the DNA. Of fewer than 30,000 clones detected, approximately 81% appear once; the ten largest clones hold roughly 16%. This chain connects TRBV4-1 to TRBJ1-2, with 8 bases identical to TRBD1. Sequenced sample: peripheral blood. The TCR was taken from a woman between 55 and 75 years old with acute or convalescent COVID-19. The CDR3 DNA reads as TGCGCCAGCAGCCAGGGGGACAGGTATGGCTACACCTTC. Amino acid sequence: CASSQGDRYGYTF.